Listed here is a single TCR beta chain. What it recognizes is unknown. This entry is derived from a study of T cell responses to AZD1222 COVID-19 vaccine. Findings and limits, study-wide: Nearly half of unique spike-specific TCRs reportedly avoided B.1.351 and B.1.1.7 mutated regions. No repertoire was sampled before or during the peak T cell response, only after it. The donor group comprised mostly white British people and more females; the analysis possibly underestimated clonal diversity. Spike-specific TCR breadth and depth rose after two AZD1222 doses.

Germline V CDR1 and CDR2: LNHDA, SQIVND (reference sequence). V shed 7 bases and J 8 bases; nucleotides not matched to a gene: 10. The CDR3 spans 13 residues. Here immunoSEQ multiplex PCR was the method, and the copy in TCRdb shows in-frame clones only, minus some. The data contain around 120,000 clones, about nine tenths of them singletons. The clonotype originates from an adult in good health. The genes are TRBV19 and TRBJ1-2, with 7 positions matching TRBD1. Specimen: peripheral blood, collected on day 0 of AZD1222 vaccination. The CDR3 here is CASTPGGRRGYTF. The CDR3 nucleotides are TGTGCCAGTACCCCAGGGGGGAGACGGGGCTACACCTTC.